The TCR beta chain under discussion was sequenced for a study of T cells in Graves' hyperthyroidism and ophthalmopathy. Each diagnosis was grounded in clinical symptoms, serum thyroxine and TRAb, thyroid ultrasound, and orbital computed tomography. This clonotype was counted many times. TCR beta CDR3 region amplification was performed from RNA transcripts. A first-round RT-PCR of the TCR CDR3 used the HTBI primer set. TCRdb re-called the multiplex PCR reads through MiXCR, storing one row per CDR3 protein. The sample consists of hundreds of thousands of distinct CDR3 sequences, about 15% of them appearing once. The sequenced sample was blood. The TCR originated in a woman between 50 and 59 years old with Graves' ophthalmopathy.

The CDR3 region is CSVAPGLADQETQYF. CDR3 DNA: TGCAGCGTTGCTCCGGGACTAGCGGACCAAGAGACCCAGTACTTC. The gene calls are TRBV29-1 and TRBJ2-5; 11 bases are shared with TRBD2. Trimming at V came to 4 bases and at J to 0 bases, leaving 4 bases not matched to a gene. The CDR3 consists of 15 residues. CDR1 is SQVTM and CDR2 is ANQGSEA in the germline V gene. Full variable domain (outside the CDR3, taken from reference TRBV29-1 and TRBJ2-5): SAVISQKPSRDICQRGTSLTIQCQVDSQVTMMFWYRQQPGQSLTLIATANQGSEATYESGFVIDKFPISRPNLTFSTLTVSNMSPEDSSIYLCSVAPGLADQETQYFGPGTRLLVL.